The 9 T cell receptor beta chains below were found in one sample sequenced in a study of shared clonotypes between healthy human individuals. Sequenced by immunoSEQ multiplex PCR; TCRdb stores in-frame clones only, minus some. The table has about 2 million clones, just under 95% seen once. In the naive CD8 group, cells lacked CD45RO and were positively selected for CCR7, so terminally differentiated effector memory CD45RA+ cells were left out. The sequencing input was naive CD8+ T cells sorted from blood. These receptors originate from a man aged 18 to 29 in good health.

The chain has TRBV5-4 and TRBJ1-2; TRBD1 matches 7 bases. The V gene end was trimmed by 6 bases and the J gene end by 4 bases; junction bases not matched to a gene: 12. The CDR3 has 15 residues. Germline CDR1 SGHNT, CDR2 YYREEE (reference sequence). This CDR3 reads CASTSWGGGVYGYTF. DNA for the CDR3: TGTGCCAGCACTTCCTGGGGAGGGGGCGTCTATGGCTACACCTTC.

V gene TRBV6-6 combines with J gene TRBJ2-7, with D perhaps matching TRBD2 (6 bases). The germline CDR1 and CDR2 sequences are MNHNY and SVGAGI (reference sequence). Trimming took 10 bases from V and 2 from J, leaving 18 bases between them. This CDR3 spans 14 amino acids. CDR3 in DNA: TGTGCCACCGCCCCGGAGGGGCCAACCTACGAGCAGTACTTC. The encoded protein is CATAPEGPTYEQYF.

The chain uses TRBV18 and TRBJ2-1; 11 nucleotides match TRBD2. Germline V CDR1 and CDR2: KGHSH, LQKENI. Trimming cost V 3 bases and J 8 bases; bases outside gene matches: 9. The CDR3 runs to 16 residues. Here the CDR3 reads CASSPTLAGGRDEQFF. The DNA of the CDR3 is TGTGCCAGCTCACCGACCCTAGCGGGAGGAAGGGATGAGCAGTTCTTC. The entire variable domain, with the rest obtained from reference TRBV18 and TRBJ2-1, is as follows: NAGVMQNPRHLVRRRGQEARLRCSPMKGHSHVYWYRQLPEEGLKFMVYLQKENIIDESGMPKERFSAEFPKEGPSILRIQQVVRGDSAAYFCASSPTLAGGRDEQFFGPGTRLTVL.

The V call is TRBV2, the J call TRBJ2-7; no clear D. The length of the CDR3 is 15 residues. Per the germline V gene, CDR1 is SNHLY and CDR2 is FYNNEI. Trimming stripped 10 bases from V and 1 base from J, with 20 bases between. The DNA for the CDR3 is TGTGCCAACCAATCCACTACCAGCAGGTCCTACGAGCAGTACTTC. Translation gives CANQSTTSRSYEQYF.

The chain joins TRBV28 to TRBJ2-7, with a weak D call TRBD2 (5 bases). Germline CDR1 and CDR2: MDHEN and SYDVKM. The CDR3 is 12 residues long. V gave up 3 bases and J gave up 6 bases, with 9 bases separating them. CDR3 sequence reads: CASSLGALEQYF. The CDR3 nucleotides are TGTGCCAGCAGTTTGGGAGCCCTCGAGCAGTACTTC.

V gene TRBV5-4 combines with J gene TRBJ2-5, with D perhaps TRBD2 (5 bases). The CDR3 consists of 13 residues. CDR1 is SGHNT, CDR2 YYREEE, per germline (reference sequence). V was shortened by 3 bases and J by 0 bases, with 6 bases between the two germline ends. Here the CDR3 reads CASSSADQETQYF. The CDR3 DNA sequence: TGTGCCAGCAGCTCAGCGGACCAAGAGACCCAGTACTTC. The complete variable domain, with remaining parts taken from reference TRBV5-4 and TRBJ2-5, reads ETGVTQSPTHLIKTRGQQVTLRCSSQSGHNTVSWYQQALGQGPQFIFQYYREEENGRGNFPPRFSGLQFPNYSSELNVNALELDDSALYLCASSSADQETQYFGPGTRLLVL.

The rearrangement uses TRBV27 and TRBJ2-1; TRBD1 matches at 8 bases. Germline trimming cut 5 bases from V and 7 bases from J; bases unmatched to any gene: 7. CDR1 is MNHEY and CDR2 is SMNVEV in the germline V gene (reference sequence). This CDR3 comprises 14 residues. DNA for the CDR3: TGTGCCAGCAGTCTCAGGACAGGGCGGAATGAGCAGTTCTTC. Translation: CASSLRTGRNEQFF.

The chain joins TRBV9 to TRBJ2-7; 8 bases are a match to TRBD2. The CDR3 length is 14 residues. The V and J ends lost 4 bases and 5 bases, in that order; junction bases with no gene match: 8. Germline CDR1 and CDR2: SGDLS and YYNGEE. The chain's CDR3 is CASSPREDEHEQYF. CDR3 bases: TGTGCCAGCAGCCCGCGGGAGGACGAGCACGAGCAGTACTTC.

This chain links TRBV7-9 with TRBJ1-4; no firm D call. The length of the CDR3 is 16 residues. The V and J ends lost 3 bases and 2 bases respectively, with 13 bases between them. Germline CDR1 reads SEHNR; CDR2 reads FQNEAQ (reference sequence). CDR3 amino acids: CASSLVTARTNEKLFF. Here the CDR3 DNA reads TGTGCCAGCAGCTTGGTTACAGCTCGGACTAATGAAAAACTGTTTTTT.